This paragraph covers one T cell receptor (beta chain) sequence. Its target is not known. Possible read error: a much larger clone is one base away. The sample is drawn from a study of CD8+CD57+ T cells in acquired aplastic anemia. General observations from the study: Any difference that existed in CD8+ Simpson's diversity between patients and controls was not significant.

Sequencing was done on patients that had shown CD8+CD57+ cell expansion by flow cytometry. Blood samples were obtained from patients who had received no prior therapy. This CDR3 has 16 amino acids. CDR1 is MNHNS, CDR2 SASEGT, per germline. The use of genomic DNA as template underpinned the TCR beta VDJ and CDR3 profiling. TCRdb reprocessed the reads via MiXCR and lists one record per CDR3 protein. The sample shows 150,000 to 180,000 distinct CDR3 sequences, less than 60% of them seen only once. The sample was sorted CD4+, CD8+, or CD8+CD57+ T cells (not recorded which) from PBMCs. This rearrangement joins TRBV6-1 to TRBJ1-1; D unresolved. The receptor comes from a human donor with aplastic anemia. CDR3 residues: CASSEWGWSMNTGAFF. The DNA for the CDR3 is TGTGCCAGCAGTGAATGGGGTTGGAGCATGAACACTGGAGCTTTCTTT.